Here is one TCR beta chain with its context. TCRdb keeps only in-frame clones here, not all; method: immunoSEQ multiplex PCR. The sample records approximately 280,000 clones, roughly nine tenths being singletons. The data were obtained in a study of blood T cell repertoires in COVID-19. With V trimmed by 1 base and J by 5 bases, 8 bases remained unmatched. This CDR3 has 16 amino acids. Looked up from germline, CDR1 is SGHVS and CDR2 is FQNEAQ. Participants had their cohort set by participant-reported clinical history. The study counted Cohort 3 donors as recovered given two negative PCRs, clearance, or symptom resolution.

Sequenced sample: PBMCs or T cells enriched from blood (not recorded which). This clonotype was obtained from a woman younger than 35 who had recovered from COVID-19. This chain uses TRBV7-8 with TRBJ1-5; 7 nucleotides line up with TRBD1. The CDR3 loop reads CASSLDAGGGYQPQHF. The CDR3 coding sequence is TGTGCCAGCAGCTTAGATGCAGGGGGTGGGTATCAGCCCCAGCATTTT.